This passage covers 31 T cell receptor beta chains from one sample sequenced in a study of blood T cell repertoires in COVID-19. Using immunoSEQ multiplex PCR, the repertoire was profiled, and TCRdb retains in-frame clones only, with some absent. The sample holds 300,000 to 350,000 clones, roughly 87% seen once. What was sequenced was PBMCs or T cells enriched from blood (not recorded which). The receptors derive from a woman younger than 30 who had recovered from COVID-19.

Written as DNA, the CDR3 is TGTGCCAGTAGGCGGACTAGCGGGGGGTTTGTTTCCGGGGAGCTGTTTTTT. Translated, it gives CASRRTSGGFVSGELFF. The V gene is TRBV19, the J gene TRBJ2-2; 14 bases align to TRBD2. This CDR3 is 17 amino acids long. V gave up 6 bases and J gave up 6 bases; unmatched junction bases: 9. Germline values: CDR1 LNHDA, CDR2 SQIVND (reference sequence).

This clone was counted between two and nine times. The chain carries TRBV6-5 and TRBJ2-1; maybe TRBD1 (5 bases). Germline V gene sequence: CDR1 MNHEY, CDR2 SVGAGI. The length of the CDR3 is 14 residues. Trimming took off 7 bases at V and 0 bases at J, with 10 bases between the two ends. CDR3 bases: TGTGCCAGCACCCGACAGAGCTCCTACAATGAGCAGTTCTTC. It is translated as CASTRQSSYNEQFF.

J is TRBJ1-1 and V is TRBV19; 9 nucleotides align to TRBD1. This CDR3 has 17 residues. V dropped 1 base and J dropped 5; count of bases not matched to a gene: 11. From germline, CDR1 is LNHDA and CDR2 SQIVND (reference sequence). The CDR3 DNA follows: TGTGCCAGTAGTATAGGAGACAGGGGGATAGGGATTACTGAAGCTTTCTTT. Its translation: CASSIGDRGIGITEAFF.

For the CDR3, the DNA is TGTGCCAGCAGCTTAGCTACAGCTTGGGTCTATGGCTACACCTTC. Its translation is CASSLATAWVYGYTF. This chain connects TRBV7-2 to TRBJ1-2; no reliable D call. From germline, CDR1 is SGHTA and CDR2 FQGNSA. The CDR3 sequence is 15 residues long. The germline V and J ends were trimmed by 0 bases and 4 bases, with 12 bases remaining between them. The whole variable domain, remainder taken from reference TRBV7-2 and TRBJ1-2, is GAGVSQSPSNKVTEKGKDVELRCDPISGHTALYWYRQSLGQGLEFLIYFQGNSAPDKSGLPSDRFSAERTGGSVSTLTIQRTQQEDSAVYLCASSLATAWVYGYTFGSGTRLTVV.

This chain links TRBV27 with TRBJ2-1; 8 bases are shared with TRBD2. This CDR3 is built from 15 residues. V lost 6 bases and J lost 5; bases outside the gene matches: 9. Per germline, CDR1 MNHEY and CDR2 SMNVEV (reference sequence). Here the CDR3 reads CASRPLAGPHNEQFF. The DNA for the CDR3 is TGTGCCAGCAGACCTCTAGCGGGTCCCCACAATGAGCAGTTCTTC.

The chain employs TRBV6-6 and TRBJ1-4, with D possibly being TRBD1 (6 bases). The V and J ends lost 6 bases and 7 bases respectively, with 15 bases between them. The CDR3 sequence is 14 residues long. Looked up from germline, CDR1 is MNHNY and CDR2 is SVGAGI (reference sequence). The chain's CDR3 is CASREQGGREKLFF. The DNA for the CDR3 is TGTGCCAGCAGAGAACAGGGAGGGCGTGAAAAACTGTTTTTT.

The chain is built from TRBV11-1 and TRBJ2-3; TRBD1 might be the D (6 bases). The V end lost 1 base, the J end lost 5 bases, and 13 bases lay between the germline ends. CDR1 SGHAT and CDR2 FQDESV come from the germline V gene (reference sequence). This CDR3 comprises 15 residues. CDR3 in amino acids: CASSLGGPAGDTQYF. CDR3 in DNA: TGTGCCAGCAGCTTAGGGGGGCCCGCCGGAGATACGCAGTATTTT.

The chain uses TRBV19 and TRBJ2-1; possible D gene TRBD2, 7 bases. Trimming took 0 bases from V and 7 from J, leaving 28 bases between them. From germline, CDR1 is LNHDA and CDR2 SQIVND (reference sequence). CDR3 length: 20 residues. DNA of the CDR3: TGTGCCAGTAGTATAGAGGGACCGAGCCTGGGGGCGGGAGTGGAAAATGAGCAGTTCTTC. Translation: CASSIEGPSLGAGVENEQFF.

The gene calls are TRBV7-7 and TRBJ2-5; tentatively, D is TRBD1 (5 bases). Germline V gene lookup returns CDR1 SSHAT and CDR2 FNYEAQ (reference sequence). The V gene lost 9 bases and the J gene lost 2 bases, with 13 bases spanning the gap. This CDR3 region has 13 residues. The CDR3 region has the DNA TGTGCCAGTGGGGCTATATCGCAAGAGACCCAGTACTTC. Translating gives CASGAISQETQYF.

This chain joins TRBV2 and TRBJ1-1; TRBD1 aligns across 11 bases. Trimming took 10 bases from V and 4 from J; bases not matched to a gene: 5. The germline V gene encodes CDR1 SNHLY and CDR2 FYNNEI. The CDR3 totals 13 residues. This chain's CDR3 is CATTGTGGTEAFF. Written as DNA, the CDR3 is TGTGCCACCACCGGGACAGGGGGCACTGAAGCTTTCTTT. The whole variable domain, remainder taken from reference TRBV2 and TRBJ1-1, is EPEVTQTPSHQVTQMGQEVILRCVPISNHLYFYWYRQILGQKVEFLVSFYNNEISEKSEIFDDQFSVERPDGSNFTLKIRSTKLEDSAMYFCATTGTGGTEAFFGQGTRLTVV.

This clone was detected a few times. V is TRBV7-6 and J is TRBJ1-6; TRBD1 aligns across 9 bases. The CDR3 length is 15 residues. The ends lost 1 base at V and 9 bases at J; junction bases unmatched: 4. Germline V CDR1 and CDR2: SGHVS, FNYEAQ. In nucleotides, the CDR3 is TGTGCCAGCAGCTTAGATGGGACAGGGAGTTCACCCCTCCACTTT. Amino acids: CASSLDGTGSSPLHF.

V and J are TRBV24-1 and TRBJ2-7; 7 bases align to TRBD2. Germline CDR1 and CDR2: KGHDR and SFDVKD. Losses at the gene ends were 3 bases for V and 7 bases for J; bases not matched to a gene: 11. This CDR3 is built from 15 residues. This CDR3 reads CATSDPGTTPEEQYF. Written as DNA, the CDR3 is TGTGCCACCAGTGATCCGGGGACTACTCCCGAGGAGCAGTACTTC.

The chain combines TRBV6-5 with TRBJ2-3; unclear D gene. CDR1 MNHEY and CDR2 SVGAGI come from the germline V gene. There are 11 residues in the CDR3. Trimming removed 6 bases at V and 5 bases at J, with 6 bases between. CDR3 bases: TGTGCCAGCAGGCTCAGAGATACGCAGTATTTT. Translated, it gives CASRLRDTQYF.

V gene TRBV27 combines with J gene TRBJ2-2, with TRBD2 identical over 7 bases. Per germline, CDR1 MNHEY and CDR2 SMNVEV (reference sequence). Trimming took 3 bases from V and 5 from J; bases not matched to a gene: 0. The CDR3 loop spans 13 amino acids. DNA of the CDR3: TGTGCCAGCAGTTTGGGAGGGACCGGGGAGCTGTTTTTT. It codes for CASSLGGTGELFF.

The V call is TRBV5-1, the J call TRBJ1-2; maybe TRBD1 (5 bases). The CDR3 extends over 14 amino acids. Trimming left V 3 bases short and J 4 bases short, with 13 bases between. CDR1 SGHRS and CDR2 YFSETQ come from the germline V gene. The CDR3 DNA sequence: TGCGCCAGCAGCTCAGGAGGGACCTTCTATGGCTACACCTTC. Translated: CASSSGGTFYGYTF.

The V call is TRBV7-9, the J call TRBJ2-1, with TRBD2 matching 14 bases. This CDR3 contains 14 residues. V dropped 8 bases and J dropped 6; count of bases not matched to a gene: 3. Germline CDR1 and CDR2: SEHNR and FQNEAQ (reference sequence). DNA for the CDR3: TGTGCCAGCGGGACTAGCGGGAGTATCAATGAGCAGTTCTTC. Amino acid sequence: CASGTSGSINEQFF.

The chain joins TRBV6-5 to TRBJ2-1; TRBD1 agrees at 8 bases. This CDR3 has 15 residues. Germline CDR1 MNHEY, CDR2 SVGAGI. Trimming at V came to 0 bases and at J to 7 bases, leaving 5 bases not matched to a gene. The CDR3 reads CASSYSGQVMNEQFF. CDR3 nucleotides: TGTGCCAGCAGTTACTCGGGACAGGTTATGAATGAGCAGTTCTTC.

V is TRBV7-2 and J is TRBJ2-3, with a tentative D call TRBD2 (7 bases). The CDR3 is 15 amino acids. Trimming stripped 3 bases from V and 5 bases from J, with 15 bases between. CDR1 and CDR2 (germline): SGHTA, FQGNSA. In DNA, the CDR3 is TGTGCCAGCAGCTTCTTGTGGGGGGGCCGAGATACGCAGTATTTT. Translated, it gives CASSFLWGGRDTQYF.

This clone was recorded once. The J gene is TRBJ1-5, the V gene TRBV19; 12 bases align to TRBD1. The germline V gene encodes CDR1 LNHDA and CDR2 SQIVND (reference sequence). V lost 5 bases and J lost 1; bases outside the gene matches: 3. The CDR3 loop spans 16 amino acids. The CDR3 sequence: CASSWDRGRSNQPQHF. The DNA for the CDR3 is TGTGCCAGTAGTTGGGACAGGGGGCGAAGCAATCAGCCCCAGCATTTT. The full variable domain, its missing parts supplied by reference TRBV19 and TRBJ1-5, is DGGITQSPKYLFRKEGQNVTLSCEQNLNHDAMYWYRQDPGQGLRLIYYSQIVNDFQKGDIAEGYSVSREKKESFPLTVTSAQKNPTAFYLCASSWDRGRSNQPQHFGDGTRLSIL.

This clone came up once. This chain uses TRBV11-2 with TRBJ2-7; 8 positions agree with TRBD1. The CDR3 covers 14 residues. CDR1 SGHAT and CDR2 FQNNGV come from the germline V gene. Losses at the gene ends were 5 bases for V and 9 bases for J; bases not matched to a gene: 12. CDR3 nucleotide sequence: TGTGCCAGCAGCCCCTGGGACAGGAGCTTCAGGCAGTACTTC. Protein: CASSPWDRSFRQYF.

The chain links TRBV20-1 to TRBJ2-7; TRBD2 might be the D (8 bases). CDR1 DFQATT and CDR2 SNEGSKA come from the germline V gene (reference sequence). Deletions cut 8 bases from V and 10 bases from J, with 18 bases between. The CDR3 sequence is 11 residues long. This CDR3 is CSTGLDRAQYF. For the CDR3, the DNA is TGCAGTACGGGACTAGACAGGGCTCAGTACTTC.

In DNA form, the CDR3 reads TGCGCCGTAACCGGAGGCTATGGCTACACCTTC. This sequence encodes CAVTGGYGYTF. The chain recombines TRBV4-3 with TRBJ1-2; D not resolved. The CDR3 runs 11 residues. Germline V lookup: CDR1 LGHNA, CDR2 YSLEER. The V gene lost 11 bases and the J gene lost 4 bases, with 11 bases spanning the gap.

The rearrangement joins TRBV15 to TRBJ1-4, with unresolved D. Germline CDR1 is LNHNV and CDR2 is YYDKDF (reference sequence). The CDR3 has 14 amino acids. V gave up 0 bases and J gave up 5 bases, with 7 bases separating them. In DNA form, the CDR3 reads TGTGCCACCAGCAGAGAACAGCTAAATGAAAAACTGTTTTTT. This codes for CATSREQLNEKLFF.

This CDR3 is CASSYGQAYSNQPQHF. The CDR3 coding sequence is TGTGCCAGCAGTTACGGGCAGGCATATAGCAATCAGCCCCAGCATTTT. The chain carries TRBV6-2 or TRBV6-3 and TRBJ1-5; no reliable D call. The germline V and J ends were trimmed by 2 bases and 0 bases, with 11 bases remaining between them. Germline values: CDR1 MNHEY, CDR2 SVGEGT. The CDR3 has 16 amino acids.

The CDR3 here is CASSYGTLLWYGYTF. Written as DNA, the CDR3 is TGTGCCAGCAGTTACGGGACACTCCTATGGTATGGCTACACCTTC. This chain joins TRBV6-5 and TRBJ1-2, with D perhaps TRBD1 (6 bases). This CDR3 has 15 residues. V gave up 2 bases and J gave up 5 bases, with 15 bases separating them. Germline V gives CDR1 MNHEY, CDR2 SVGAGI.

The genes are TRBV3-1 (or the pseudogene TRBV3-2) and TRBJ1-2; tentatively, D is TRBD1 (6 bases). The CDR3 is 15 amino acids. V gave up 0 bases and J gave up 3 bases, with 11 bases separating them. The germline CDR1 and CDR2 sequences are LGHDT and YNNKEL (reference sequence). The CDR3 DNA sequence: TGTGCCAGCAGCCAAGAGCGGGGGCATCACTATGGCTACACCTTC. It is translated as CASSQERGHHYGYTF.

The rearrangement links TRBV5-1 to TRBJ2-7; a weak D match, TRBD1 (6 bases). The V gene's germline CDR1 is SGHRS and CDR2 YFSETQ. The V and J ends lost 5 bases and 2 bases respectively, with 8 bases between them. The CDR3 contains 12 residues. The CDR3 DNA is TGCGCCAGCAGTGCAGGGGCCTACGAGCAGTACTTC. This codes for CASSAGAYEQYF.

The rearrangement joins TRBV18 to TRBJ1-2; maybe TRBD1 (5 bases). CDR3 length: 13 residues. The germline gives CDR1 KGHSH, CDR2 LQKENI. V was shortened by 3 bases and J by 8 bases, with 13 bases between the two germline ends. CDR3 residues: CASSPQGIEGYTF. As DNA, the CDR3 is TGTGCCAGCTCACCGCAGGGAATTGAGGGCTACACCTTC.

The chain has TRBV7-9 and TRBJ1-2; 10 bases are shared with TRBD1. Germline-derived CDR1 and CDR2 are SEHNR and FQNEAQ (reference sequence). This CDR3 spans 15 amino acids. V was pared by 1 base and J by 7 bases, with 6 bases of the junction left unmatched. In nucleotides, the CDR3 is TGTGCCAGCAGCTTAGGAAGGGACAGGGGTAGTGGCTACACCTTC. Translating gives CASSLGRDRGSGYTF.

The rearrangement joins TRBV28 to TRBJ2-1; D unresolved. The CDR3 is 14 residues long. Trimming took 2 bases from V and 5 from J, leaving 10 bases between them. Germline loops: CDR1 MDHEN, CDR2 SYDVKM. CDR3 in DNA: TGTGCCAGCAGTTTACCTTTAGCCCACAATGAGCAGTTCTTC. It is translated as CASSLPLAHNEQFF. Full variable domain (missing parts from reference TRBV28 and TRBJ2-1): DVKVTQSSRYLVKRTGEKVFLECVQDMDHENMFWYRQDPGLGLRLIYFSYDVKMKEKGDIPEGYSVSREKKERFSLILESASTNQTSMYLCASSLPLAHNEQFFGPGTRLTVL.

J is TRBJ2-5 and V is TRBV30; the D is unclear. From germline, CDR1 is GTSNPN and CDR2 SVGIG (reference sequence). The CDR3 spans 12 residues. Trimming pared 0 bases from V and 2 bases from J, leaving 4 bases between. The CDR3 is CAWSVVQETQYF. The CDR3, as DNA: TGTGCCTGGAGTGTTGTACAAGAGACCCAGTACTTC.